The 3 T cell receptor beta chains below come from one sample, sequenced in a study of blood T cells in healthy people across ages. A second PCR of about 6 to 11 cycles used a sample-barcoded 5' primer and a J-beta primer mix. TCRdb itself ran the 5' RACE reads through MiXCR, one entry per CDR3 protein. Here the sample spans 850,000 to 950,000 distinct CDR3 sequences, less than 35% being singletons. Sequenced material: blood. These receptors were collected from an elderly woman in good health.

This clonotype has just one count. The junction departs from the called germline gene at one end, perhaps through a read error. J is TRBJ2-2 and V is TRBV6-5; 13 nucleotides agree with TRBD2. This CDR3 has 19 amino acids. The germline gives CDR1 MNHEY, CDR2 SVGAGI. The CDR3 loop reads CASSYTGLAGNTNTAELFF. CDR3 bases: TGTGCCAGCAGTTATACGGGACTAGCGGGGAATACGAACACCGCGGAGCTGTTTTTT.

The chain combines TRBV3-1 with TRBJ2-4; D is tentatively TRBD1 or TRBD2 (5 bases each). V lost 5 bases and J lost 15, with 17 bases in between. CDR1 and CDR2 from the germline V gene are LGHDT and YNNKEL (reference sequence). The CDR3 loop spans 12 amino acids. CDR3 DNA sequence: TGTGCCAGCAGCGTCCGGGACCGCGAGCGGTACTTC. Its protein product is CASSVRDRERYF.

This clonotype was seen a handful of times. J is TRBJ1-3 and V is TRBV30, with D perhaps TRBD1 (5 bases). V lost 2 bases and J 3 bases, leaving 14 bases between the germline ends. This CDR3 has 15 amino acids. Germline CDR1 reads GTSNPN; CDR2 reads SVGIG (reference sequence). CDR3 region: CAWSPLLTVGNTIYF. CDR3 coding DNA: TGTGCCTGGAGTCCCCTTTTGACAGTTGGAAACACCATATATTTT.